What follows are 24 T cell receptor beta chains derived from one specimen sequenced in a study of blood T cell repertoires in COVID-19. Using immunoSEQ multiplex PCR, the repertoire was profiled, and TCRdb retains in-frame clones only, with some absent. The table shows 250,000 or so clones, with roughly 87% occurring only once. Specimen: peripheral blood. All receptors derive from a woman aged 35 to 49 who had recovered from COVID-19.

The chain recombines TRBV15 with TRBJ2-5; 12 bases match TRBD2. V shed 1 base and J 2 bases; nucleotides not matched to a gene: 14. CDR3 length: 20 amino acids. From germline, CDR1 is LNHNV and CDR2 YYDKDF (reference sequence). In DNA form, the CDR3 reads TGTGCCACCAGCAGAGGTCTGGCTAGCGGGAGGGTGGGTCTTCAAGAGACCCAGTACTTC. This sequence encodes CATSRGLASGRVGLQETQYF.

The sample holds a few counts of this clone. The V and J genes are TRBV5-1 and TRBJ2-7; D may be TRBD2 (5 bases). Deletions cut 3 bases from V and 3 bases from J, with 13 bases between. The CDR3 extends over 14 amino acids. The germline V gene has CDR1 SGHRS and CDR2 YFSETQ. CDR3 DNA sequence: TGCGCCAGCAGCTCGAGGGCGGGCAGCTACGAGCAGTACTTC. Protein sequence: CASSSRAGSYEQYF.

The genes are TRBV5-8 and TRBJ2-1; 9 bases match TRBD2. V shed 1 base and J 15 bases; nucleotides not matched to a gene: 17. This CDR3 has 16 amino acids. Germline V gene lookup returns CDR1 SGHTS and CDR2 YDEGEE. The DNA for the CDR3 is TGTGCCAGCAGCTTGCAACGCGATAGCGGGAGCTTTGCAGGGTTCTTC. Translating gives CASSLQRDSGSFAGFF.

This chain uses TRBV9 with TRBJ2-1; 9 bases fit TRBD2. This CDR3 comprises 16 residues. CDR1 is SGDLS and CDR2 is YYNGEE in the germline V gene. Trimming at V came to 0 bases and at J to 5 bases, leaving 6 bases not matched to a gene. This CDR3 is CASSVGRREGHNEQFF. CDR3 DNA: TGTGCCAGCAGCGTAGGGAGGCGGGAGGGCCACAATGAGCAGTTCTTC. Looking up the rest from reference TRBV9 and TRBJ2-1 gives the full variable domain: DSGVTQTPKHLITATGQRVTLRCSPRSGDLSVYWYQQSLDQGLQFLIQYYNGEERAKGNILERFSAQQFPDLHSELNLSSLELGDSALYFCASSVGRREGHNEQFFGPGTRLTVL.

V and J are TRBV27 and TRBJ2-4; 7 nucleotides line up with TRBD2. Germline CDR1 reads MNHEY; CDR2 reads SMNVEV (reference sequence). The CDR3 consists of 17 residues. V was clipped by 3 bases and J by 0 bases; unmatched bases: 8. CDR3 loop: CASSFEGGRGAKNIQYF. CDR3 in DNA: TGTGCCAGCAGTTTTGAAGGAGGGAGGGGAGCCAAAAACATTCAGTACTTC.

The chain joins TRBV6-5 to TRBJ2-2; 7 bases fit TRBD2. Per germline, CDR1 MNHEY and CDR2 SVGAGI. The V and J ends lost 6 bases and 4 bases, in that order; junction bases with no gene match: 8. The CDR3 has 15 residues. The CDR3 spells CASRPLGGITGELFF. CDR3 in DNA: TGTGCCAGCAGGCCCCTGGGGGGGATCACCGGGGAGCTGTTTTTT.

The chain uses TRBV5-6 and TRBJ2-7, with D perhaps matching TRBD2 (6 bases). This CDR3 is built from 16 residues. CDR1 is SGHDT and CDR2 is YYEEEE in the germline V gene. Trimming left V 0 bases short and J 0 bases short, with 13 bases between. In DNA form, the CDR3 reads TGTGCCAGCAGCTTGGACGGTTTGGGGGGCTCCTACGAGCAGTACTTC. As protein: CASSLDGLGGSYEQYF.

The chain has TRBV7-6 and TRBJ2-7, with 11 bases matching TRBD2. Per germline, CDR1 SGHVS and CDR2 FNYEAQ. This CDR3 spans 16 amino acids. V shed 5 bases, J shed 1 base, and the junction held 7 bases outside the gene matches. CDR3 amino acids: CASSLRLAGTSYEQYF. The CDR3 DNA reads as TGTGCCAGCAGCCTCAGACTAGCGGGGACATCCTACGAGCAGTACTTC.

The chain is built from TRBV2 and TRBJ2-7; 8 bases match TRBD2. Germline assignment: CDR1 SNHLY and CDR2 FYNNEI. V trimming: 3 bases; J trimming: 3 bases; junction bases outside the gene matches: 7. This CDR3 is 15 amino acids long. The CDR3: CASSESGSRLYEQYF. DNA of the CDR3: TGTGCCAGCAGTGAGAGCGGGAGCCGCCTCTACGAGCAGTACTTC.

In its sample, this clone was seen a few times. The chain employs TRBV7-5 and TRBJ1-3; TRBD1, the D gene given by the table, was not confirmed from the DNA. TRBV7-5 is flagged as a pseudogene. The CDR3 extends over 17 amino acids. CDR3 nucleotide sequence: TGTGTCAGAAGCTCAAGACAGGGGGCTATGTTCGGAAACACCATATATTTT. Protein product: CVRSSRQGAMFGNTIYF.

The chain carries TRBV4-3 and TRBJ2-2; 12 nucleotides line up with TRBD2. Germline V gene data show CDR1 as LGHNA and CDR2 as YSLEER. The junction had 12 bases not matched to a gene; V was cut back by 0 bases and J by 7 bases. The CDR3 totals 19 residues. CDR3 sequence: CASSQDLGTSGYFGGELFF. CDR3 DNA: TGCGCCAGCAGCCAAGATCTAGGGACTAGCGGGTATTTCGGCGGGGAGCTGTTTTTT.

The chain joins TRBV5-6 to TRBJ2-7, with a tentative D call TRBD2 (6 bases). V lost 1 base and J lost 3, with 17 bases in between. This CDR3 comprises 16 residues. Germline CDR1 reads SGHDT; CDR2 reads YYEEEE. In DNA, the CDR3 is TGTGCCAGCAGCTTGCAATTAGCGGTAACGATCTACGAGCAGTACGTC. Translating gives CASSLQLAVTIYEQYV.

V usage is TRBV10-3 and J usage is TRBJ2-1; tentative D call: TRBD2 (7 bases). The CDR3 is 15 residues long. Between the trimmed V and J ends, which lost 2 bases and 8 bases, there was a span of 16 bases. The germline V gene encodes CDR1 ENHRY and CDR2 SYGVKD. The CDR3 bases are TGTGCCATCAGTGAGGGGGGGGCCTCTTTCGATGAGCAGTTCTTC. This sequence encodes CAISEGGASFDEQFF.

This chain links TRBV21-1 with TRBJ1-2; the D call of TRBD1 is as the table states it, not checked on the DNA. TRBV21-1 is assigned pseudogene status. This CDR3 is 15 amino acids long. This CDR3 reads CASNLPGQGEYGYTF. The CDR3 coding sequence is TGTGCCAGTAACTTACCGGGACAGGGGGAATATGGCTACACCTTC.

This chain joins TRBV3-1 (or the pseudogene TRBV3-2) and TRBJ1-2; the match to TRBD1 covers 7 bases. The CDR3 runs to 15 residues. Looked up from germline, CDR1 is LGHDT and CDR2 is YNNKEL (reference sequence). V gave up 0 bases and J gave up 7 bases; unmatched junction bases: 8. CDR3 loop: CASSQDSPGGGGYTF. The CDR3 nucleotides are TGTGCCAGCAGCCAAGATTCCCCAGGGGGAGGTGGCTACACCTTC.

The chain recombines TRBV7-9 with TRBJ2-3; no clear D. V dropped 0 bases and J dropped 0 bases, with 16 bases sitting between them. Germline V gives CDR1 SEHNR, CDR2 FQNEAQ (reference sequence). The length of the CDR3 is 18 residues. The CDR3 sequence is CASSLAAQTRISTDTQYF. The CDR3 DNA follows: TGTGCCAGCAGCTTAGCTGCCCAGACACGTATTAGCACAGATACGCAGTATTTT. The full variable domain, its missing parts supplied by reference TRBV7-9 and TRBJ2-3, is DTGVSQNPRHKITKRGQNVTFRCDPISEHNRLYWYRQTLGQGPEFLTYFQNEAQLEKSRLLSDRFSAERPKGSFSTLEIQRTEQGDSAMYLCASSLAAQTRISTDTQYFGPGTRLTVL.

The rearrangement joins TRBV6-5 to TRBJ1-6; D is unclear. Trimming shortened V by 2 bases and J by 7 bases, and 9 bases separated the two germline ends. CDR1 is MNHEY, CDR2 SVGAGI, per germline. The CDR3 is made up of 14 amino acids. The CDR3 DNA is TGTGCCAGCAGTTACCGAGAGAAAAATTCACCCCTCCACTTT. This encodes CASSYREKNSPLHF.

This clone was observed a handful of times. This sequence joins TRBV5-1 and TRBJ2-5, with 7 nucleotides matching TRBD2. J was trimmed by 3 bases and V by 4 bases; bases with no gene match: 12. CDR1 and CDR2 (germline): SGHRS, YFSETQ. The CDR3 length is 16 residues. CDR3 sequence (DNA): TGCGCCAGCAGCCCATCTGGGGGGGGGAGAAAAGAGACCCAGTACTTC. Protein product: CASSPSGGGRKETQYF.

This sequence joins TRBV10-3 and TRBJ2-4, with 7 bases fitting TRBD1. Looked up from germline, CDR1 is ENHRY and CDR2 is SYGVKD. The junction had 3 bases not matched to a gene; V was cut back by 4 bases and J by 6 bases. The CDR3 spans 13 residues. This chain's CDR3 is CAISGGTVNIQYF. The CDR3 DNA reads TGTGCCATCAGTGGTGGGACAGTAAACATTCAGTACTTC.

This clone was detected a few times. Here the CDR3 reads CASSEREGRQFF. CDR3 sequence (DNA): TGTGCCAGCAGCGAGCGGGAGGGCCGGCAGTTCTTC. The gene calls are TRBV2 and TRBJ2-1, with 10 bases identical to TRBD2. Germline CDR1 is SNHLY and CDR2 is FYNNEI. The V segment lost 6 bases and the J segment 12 bases; nucleotides outside the gene matches: 5. The CDR3 contains 12 residues.

CDR3 sequence (DNA): TGTGCCAGCAGCTTTCGACAGCAAAATCTAGCCAAAAACATTCAGTACTTC. Amino acids: CASSFRQQNLAKNIQYF. The chain carries TRBV13 and TRBJ2-4, with D possibly TRBD1 on 5 matching bases. The CDR3 loop spans 17 amino acids. Per germline, CDR1 PRHDT and CDR2 FYEKMQ (reference sequence). The ends were cut back, 3 bases at V and 0 bases at J, with 15 bases in the middle.

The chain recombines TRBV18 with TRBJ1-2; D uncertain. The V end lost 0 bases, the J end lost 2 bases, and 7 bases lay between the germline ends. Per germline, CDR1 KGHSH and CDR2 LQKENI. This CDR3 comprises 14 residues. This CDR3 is CASSPPGDNYGYTF. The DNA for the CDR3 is TGTGCCAGCTCACCACCGGGAGACAACTATGGCTACACCTTC.

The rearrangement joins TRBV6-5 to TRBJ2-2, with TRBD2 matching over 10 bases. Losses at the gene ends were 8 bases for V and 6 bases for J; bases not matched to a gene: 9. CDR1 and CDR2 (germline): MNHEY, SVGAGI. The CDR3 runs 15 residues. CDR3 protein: CASALTSGFSGELFF. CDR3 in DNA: TGTGCCAGCGCCCTGACTAGCGGGTTCTCCGGGGAGCTGTTTTTT.

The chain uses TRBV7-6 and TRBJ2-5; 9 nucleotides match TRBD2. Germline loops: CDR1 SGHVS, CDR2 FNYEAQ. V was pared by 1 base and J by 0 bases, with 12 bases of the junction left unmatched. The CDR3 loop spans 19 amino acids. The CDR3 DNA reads TGTGCCAGCAGCTTAGGCAGTAGCGGGAGAAGAGGGTACCAAGAGACCCAGTACTTC. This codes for CASSLGSSGRRGYQETQYF.